This T cell receptor beta chain comes out of a study of blood T cell repertoires in COVID-19. Across the study: Acute and convalescent COVID-19 samples came from the United States, Italy and Spain. Sources were T cells, B-cell-depleted T cells, or PBMCs; the material itself was cDNA or gDNA.

Method: immunoSEQ multiplex PCR; TCRdb's copy keeps in-frame clones and lacks some. Of over 200,000 clones in the sample, about four fifths were seen once. The CDR3 runs 17 residues. The germline V gene has CDR1 MGHRA and CDR2 YSYEKL. J was trimmed by 3 bases and V by 2 bases; bases with no gene match: 11. This chain uses TRBV4-1 with TRBJ2-3; TRBD1 matches at 7 bases. The clonotype originates from a man older than 75 with acute or convalescent COVID-19. Sequenced sample: peripheral blood. The CDR3 DNA reads TGCGCCAGCAGCCAAACAGGGACCACCAGGGGGACAGATACGCAGTATTTT. Translated: CASSQTGTTRGTDTQYF.